This T cell receptor beta chain is drawn from a study of blood T cell repertoires in COVID-19. Study details: The origin of the acute and convalescent COVID-19 samples was the United States, Italy and Spain. From T cells, B-cell-depleted T cells, or PBMCs came the material, which was cDNA or gDNA.

Original data processing: Reference gene primer amplification in the assay estimated nucleated cell counts. Some clones are missing from TCRdb's copy, which holds only in-frame ones; the method was immunoSEQ multiplex PCR. The V and J calls and clone size are taken from that table; D and trimming were inferred from the DNA. The repertoire includes about 180,000 clones, 70% to 90% of them detected once, and over 7.5% sits in the top ten. CDR1 MNHEY and CDR2 SVGAGI come from the germline V gene. V lost 4 bases, J lost 0 bases, and 12 bases lay in between. The CDR3 is made up of 15 amino acids. This clonotype was obtained from an elderly woman with acute or convalescent COVID-19. The sequenced sample was peripheral blood. The chain recombines TRBV6-5 with TRBJ1-1, with a weak D call TRBD1 (6 bases). DNA of the CDR3: TGTGCCAGCAGTTCCGGACAGACCATGAACACTGAAGCTTTCTTT. It yields the protein CASSSGQTMNTEAFF.